The 14 T cell receptor beta chains presented below share a single source sample, sequenced in a study of blood T cells in healthy people across ages. Then a second PCR, running roughly 7 to 11 cycles, was carried out with a sample-barcoded 5' primer and a J-beta primer mix. TCRdb redid the calling of the 5' RACE reads with MiXCR, one entry per CDR3 protein. The sample includes 700,000 to 1,000,000 distinct CDR3 sequences, approximately 44% of them seen just once. Sequenced: blood. These receptors were taken from a man in his sixties in good health.

Turning to this clonotype: Being one base from a much bigger clone, this may be a read error. CDR3 sequence: CASSGGNRGAYSPLHF. As DNA, the CDR3 is TGTGCCAGCAGCGGTGGTAACAGGGGTGCCTATTCACCCCTCCACTTT. V usage is TRBV9 and J usage is TRBJ1-6; 7 positions match TRBD1. The CDR3 runs 16 residues. Germline V gene data show CDR1 as SGDLS and CDR2 as YYNGEE. V lost 3 bases to trimming and J lost 8 bases; unmatched junction nucleotides: 11.

This clonotype was observed a few times. This chain uses TRBV4-3 with TRBJ2-3; D is unclear. V lost 0 bases and J lost 1, with 8 bases in between. The V gene's germline CDR1 is LGHNA and CDR2 YSLEER. The CDR3 length is 15 residues. In nucleotides, the CDR3 is TGCGCCAGCAGCCAAGATTCGCATCGCACAGATACGCAGTATTTT. Protein sequence: CASSQDSHRTDTQYF.

The V and J genes are TRBV12-3 or TRBV12-4 and TRBJ2-3, with no clear D. V gave up 6 bases and J gave up 0 bases, with 16 bases separating them. The CDR3 is 16 amino acids. CDR3 sequence reads: CASSLTLLLSTDTQYF. CDR3 nucleotides: TGTGCCAGCAGCCTGACCCTTCTATTAAGCACAGATACGCAGTATTTT.

A word on this clonotype: Since a much larger clone is just one base distant, this may be a read error. V is TRBV10-3 and J is TRBJ2-1; D gene uncertain. Germline CDR1 ENHRY, CDR2 SYGVKD. V lost 4 bases and J 4 bases, leaving 17 bases between the germline ends. The CDR3 is made up of 16 amino acids. This CDR3 is CAISGSTRLKYNEQFF. The DNA for the CDR3 is TGTGCCATCAGTGGGTCGACTCGTCTGAAGTACAATGAGCAGTTCTTC.

The chain recombines TRBV20-1 with TRBJ1-6; 7 nucleotides agree with TRBD1. The ends lost 1 base at V and 8 bases at J; junction bases unmatched: 5. This CDR3 region has 14 residues. Germline V lookup: CDR1 DFQATT, CDR2 SNEGSKA (reference sequence). This CDR3 reads CSARVGTEYSPLHF. The DNA for the CDR3 is TGCAGTGCTAGAGTGGGGACAGAGTATTCACCCCTCCACTTT.

The chain recombines TRBV6-1 with TRBJ1-5; no firm D call. The germline gives CDR1 MNHNS, CDR2 SASEGT. The V and J ends lost 3 bases and 1 base respectively, with 13 bases between them. The CDR3 consists of 16 residues. This CDR3 reads CASSESLGSSNQPQHF. Written as DNA, the CDR3 is TGTGCCAGCAGTGAGTCCTTGGGGTCCAGCAATCAGCCCCAGCATTTT.

This rearrangement joins TRBV12-3 or TRBV12-4 to TRBJ2-7, with D maybe TRBD2 (5 bases). The CDR3 loop spans 14 amino acids. The ends were cut back, 0 bases at V and 2 bases at J, with 8 bases in the middle. The CDR3 DNA is TGTGCCAGCAGTTTAGCGGGAGAAACCTACGAGCAGTACTTC. Translating gives CASSLAGETYEQYF.

The chain combines TRBV3-1 with TRBJ2-5; no clear D gene. Near its end, the DNA agrees better with TRBJ2-7, so the J call may be wrong. This CDR3 comprises 14 residues. Germline-derived CDR1 and CDR2 are LGHDT and YNNKEL (reference sequence). CDR3 coding DNA: TGTGCCAGCAGCCAAGTTCTGTTTCCTCTCGAGCAGTACTTC. This encodes CASSQVLFPLEQYF.

This clonotype was seen only a few times. This sequence joins TRBV28 and TRBJ1-4; a possible D gene is TRBD1 (5 bases). The V end lost 4 bases, the J end lost 0 bases, and 12 bases lay between the germline ends. Germline V gene lookup returns CDR1 MDHEN and CDR2 SYDVKM. The CDR3 is 16 amino acids. The CDR3 loop reads CASSSPIGATNEKLFF. The CDR3 region has the DNA TGTGCCAGCAGTTCCCCTATAGGGGCAACTAATGAAAAACTGTTTTTT. Supplemented by reference TRBV28 and TRBJ1-4, the full variable domain reads DVKVTQSSRYLVKRTGEKVFLECVQDMDHENMFWYRQDPGLGLRLIYFSYDVKMKEKGDIPEGYSVSREKKERFSLILESASTNQTSMYLCASSSPIGATNEKLFFGSGTQLSVL.

Worth noting for this clonotype: Sequence at one end of the junction differs from germline and may be a read error. J is TRBJ2-5 and V is TRBV4-3; TRBD1 aligns across 7 bases. The CDR3 sequence is 15 residues long. The V gene's germline CDR1 is LGHNA and CDR2 YSLEER. The CDR3 loop reads CAGSQDRERIETQYF. CDR3 DNA: TGCGCCGGCAGCCAAGACAGGGAACGGATAGAGACCCAGTACTTC.

This clonotype was counted at least ten times. A much larger clone differs by one base, so this may be a read error. V is TRBV11-3 and J is TRBJ2-7; D call uncertain. This CDR3 region has 11 residues. The V gene's germline CDR1 is SGHNT and CDR2 YENEEA. V shed 6 bases and J shed 7 bases, with 10 bases lying between them. The CDR3 coding sequence is TGTGCCAGCAGTCTGTACAATGAGCAGTACTTC. Its translation: CASSLYNEQYF.

The J gene is TRBJ1-4, the V gene TRBV4-3; D not resolved. This CDR3 is 16 amino acids long. V was cut by 1 base and J by 6 bases, with 15 bases left in between. CDR1 and CDR2 from the germline V gene are LGHNA and YSLEER. CDR3 DNA sequence: TGCGCCAGCAGCCAAGGGGTCGGCGGTTGGGATGAAAAACTGTTTTTT. As protein: CASSQGVGGWDEKLFF.

The V call is TRBV20-1, the J call TRBJ1-2, with a possible D match to TRBD1 (6 bases). V lost 0 bases to trimming and J lost 4 bases, with 9 bases between them. The CDR3 loop spans 13 amino acids. The germline V gene has CDR1 DFQATT and CDR2 SNEGSKA (reference sequence). The CDR3 protein is CSARDQGTYGYTF. The CDR3 DNA is TGCAGTGCTAGAGATCAGGGGACCTATGGCTACACCTTC.

This rearrangement joins TRBV28 to TRBJ2-6; D gene unclear. The CDR3 length is 14 residues. Germline CDR1 MDHEN, CDR2 SYDVKM. Trimming removed 3 bases from V and 6 bases from J, with 9 bases in between. In nucleotides, the CDR3 is TGTGCCAGCAGTTTTCTTAAGGTGGCCAACGTCCTGACTTTC. This encodes CASSFLKVANVLTF.